These 27 T cell receptor beta chains were sequenced from one sample in a study of long-term antiretroviral therapy in people with HIV. The assay used was immunoSEQ (version v3.0), run at survey level. The data were produced by immunoSEQ multiplex PCR, yet TCRdb's version contains in-frame clones alone and is incomplete. The table records around 15,000 clones, around 80% of them present only once. This specimen was unsorted PBMCs, taken 2.1 years after starting antiretroviral therapy. Receptor source: a man aged 35-49 years with HIV.

V and J are TRBV5-6 and TRBJ2-7; D is perhaps TRBD1 (5 bases). This CDR3 contains 14 residues. Trimming cost V 2 bases and J 2 bases, with 11 bases left between them. The germline CDR1 and CDR2 sequences are SGHDT and YYEEEE. For the CDR3, the DNA is TGTGCCAGCAGCTTATGGGGCATTACCTACGAGCAGTACTTC. Translating gives CASSLWGITYEQYF.

J is TRBJ2-3 and V is TRBV5-5, with a tentative D call TRBD2 (6 bases). Trimming removed 0 bases from V and 0 bases from J, with 11 bases in between. This CDR3 has 16 residues. Germline V CDR1 and CDR2: SGHKS, YYEKEE (reference sequence). The CDR3 region is CASSLGSSVSTDTQYF. CDR3 in DNA: TGTGCCAGCAGCTTGGGGTCTAGCGTTAGCACAGATACGCAGTATTTT.

The chain employs TRBV11-2 and TRBJ2-1; TRBD1 aligns across 11 bases. V lost 5 bases, J lost 9 bases, and 6 bases stayed unmatched. This CDR3 comprises 14 residues. Germline V gene lookup returns CDR1 SGHAT and CDR2 FQNNGV. CDR3 region: CASSHGQGAGEQFF. The DNA for the CDR3 is TGTGCCAGCAGCCATGGACAGGGGGCAGGTGAGCAGTTCTTC.

This chain links TRBV9 with TRBJ1-4, with TRBD1 as a possible D gene (6 bases). CDR1 SGDLS and CDR2 YYNGEE come from the germline V gene. This CDR3 comprises 15 residues. Deletions cut 4 bases from V and 3 bases from J, with 13 bases between. In nucleotides, the CDR3 is TGTGCCAGCAGCTCCCGGGGGCTACCTAATGAAAAACTGTTTTTT. Translation: CASSSRGLPNEKLFF.

This chain connects TRBV5-4 to TRBJ2-3, with TRBD2 matching 7 bases. This CDR3 has 16 amino acids. Germline assignment: CDR1 SGHNT and CDR2 YYREEE (reference sequence). V was pared by 6 bases and J by 1 base, with 11 bases of the junction left unmatched. The CDR3: CASTQRRAGGTDTQYF. In DNA form, the CDR3 reads TGTGCCAGCACCCAGAGACGGGCGGGGGGCACAGATACGCAGTATTTT.

V is TRBV6-5 and J is TRBJ1-2, with no clear D. The V gene lost 6 bases and the J gene lost 8 bases, with 16 bases spanning the gap. This CDR3 spans 13 amino acids. Per the germline V gene, CDR1 is MNHEY and CDR2 is SVGAGI. Written as DNA, the CDR3 is TGTGCCAGCAGAGACTCCACCAACGGGGGCTACACCTTC. Amino acids: CASRDSTNGGYTF.

The chain has TRBV20-1 and TRBJ2-7, with D unclear. Germline V gene lookup returns CDR1 DFQATT and CDR2 SNEGSKA (reference sequence). CDR3 length: 11 amino acids. Trimming stripped 5 bases from V and 3 bases from J, with 8 bases between. DNA for the CDR3: TGCAGTGCTTCCCTAGGCTACGAGCAGTACTTC. It specifies CSASLGYEQYF.

The sample holds one count of this clone. CDR3 DNA sequence: TGCGCCAGCAGCCCCTCTAGCCTCCCCGGGGAGCTGTTTTTT. Translation: CASSPSSLPGELFF. The chain joins TRBV5-1 to TRBJ2-2, with D tentatively TRBD2 (5 bases). The V and J ends lost 4 bases and 6 bases respectively, with 13 bases between them. Germline lookup yields CDR1 SGHRS and CDR2 YFSETQ. The CDR3 length is 14 residues.

This chain links TRBV11-2 with TRBJ1-2; D gene ambiguous. The CDR3 runs to 14 residues. Germline V gives CDR1 SGHAT, CDR2 FQNNGV. The V end lost 2 bases, the J end lost 1 base, and 8 bases lay between the germline ends. CDR3 region: CASSLNRVNYGYTF. The DNA of the CDR3 is TGTGCCAGCAGCTTAAACCGAGTTAACTATGGCTACACCTTC.

This chain uses TRBV7-2 with TRBJ2-3; 8 nucleotides agree with TRBD2. This CDR3 contains 15 residues. Trimming took 5 bases from V and 2 from J; bases not matched to a gene: 6. Per germline, CDR1 SGHTA and CDR2 FQGNSA. As DNA, the CDR3 is TGTGCCAGCAGCCCACTAGCGGACCACACAGATACGCAGTATTTT. This gives the protein CASSPLADHTDTQYF.

The gene calls are TRBV11-3 and TRBJ1-3; D call uncertain. The CDR3 runs to 14 residues. Trimming took 1 base from V and 2 from J, leaving 6 bases between them. The germline V gene encodes CDR1 SGHNT and CDR2 YENEEA. The CDR3 loop is CASSLGRTGNTIYF. CDR3 DNA: TGTGCCAGCAGCTTAGGCAGGACTGGAAACACCATATATTTT.

The chain carries TRBV5-5 and TRBJ2-1, with 8 bases aligning to TRBD1. Germline V gives CDR1 SGHKS, CDR2 YYEKEE (reference sequence). J gave up 4 bases and V 5 bases, and 8 bases lay outside the gene matches. CDR3 length: 15 amino acids. CDR3 DNA: TGTGCCAGCAGTACTGACAGGGGCCCGTACAATGAGCAGTTCTTC. Translation: CASSTDRGPYNEQFF.

The chain joins TRBV5-4 to TRBJ2-1; no clear D. V dropped 4 bases and J dropped 5 bases, with 7 bases sitting between them. Germline V gives CDR1 SGHNT, CDR2 YYREEE (reference sequence). The CDR3 spans 12 residues. CDR3 protein: CASSLPNNEQFF. The CDR3 DNA follows: TGTGCCAGCAGCCTACCTAACAATGAGCAGTTCTTC.

This clone was seen a few times. Other nucleotide sequences from this sample produce the same CDR3. The chain couples TRBV4-1 to TRBJ2-3; 8 positions match TRBD2. The CDR3 loop spans 15 amino acids. V trimming: 5 bases; J trimming: 2 bases; junction bases outside the gene matches: 6. Germline CDR1 is MGHRA and CDR2 is YSYEKL. CDR3 sequence: CASSYSGGSTDTQYF. CDR3 in DNA: TGCGCCAGCAGCTACAGCGGGGGATCCACAGATACGCAGTATTTT.

CDR3 in DNA: TGTGCCAGCAGCGCAGACTGGAGCTCCTACGAGCAGTACTTC. Its protein product is CASSADWSSYEQYF. This chain joins TRBV7-9 and TRBJ2-7; D unresolved. The CDR3 loop spans 14 amino acids. From germline, CDR1 is SEHNR and CDR2 FQNEAQ (reference sequence). The V end lost 5 bases, the J end lost 0 bases, and 11 bases lay between the germline ends.

This chain links TRBV6-5 with TRBJ2-6; D gene ambiguous. Germline lookup yields CDR1 MNHEY and CDR2 SVGAGI. The CDR3 runs 14 residues. Between the trimmed V and J ends, which lost 5 bases and 0 bases, there was a span of 5 bases. As DNA, the CDR3 is TGTGCCAGCAGTGACCTCTCTGGGGCCAACGTCCTGACTTTC. It specifies CASSDLSGANVLTF.

This sequence joins TRBV12-5 and TRBJ2-7; D remains unclear. The ends were cut back, 3 bases at V and 3 bases at J, with 6 bases in the middle. The CDR3 runs to 12 residues. Looked up from germline, CDR1 is LGHNT and CDR2 is FRNRAP. This chain's CDR3 is CASGFQIYEQYF. The CDR3 region has the DNA TGTGCTAGTGGTTTTCAGATCTACGAGCAGTACTTC.

V and J are TRBV6-6 and TRBJ2-7; the D gene is possibly TRBD1 (5 bases). Germline CDR1 reads MNHNY; CDR2 reads SVGAGI (reference sequence). The CDR3 length is 13 residues. V lost 5 bases and J lost 3, with 11 bases in between. The DNA for the CDR3 is TGTGCCAGCAGTGGACGACAGAACTACGAGCAGTACTTC. It yields the protein CASSGRQNYEQYF.

This chain connects TRBV5-6 to TRBJ2-7; the D gene could be TRBD1 or TRBD2 (5 bases each). V was shortened by 3 bases and J by 5 bases, with 12 bases between the two germline ends. The CDR3 consists of 13 residues. Germline-derived CDR1 and CDR2 are SGHDT and YYEEEE. The CDR3 DNA is TGTGCCAGCAGCTGGGGCAGGGAGAACGAGCAGTACTTC. Amino acid sequence: CASSWGRENEQYF.

J is TRBJ2-1 and V is TRBV4-1; a weak D match, TRBD2 (5 bases). The V gene lost 1 base and the J gene lost 3 bases, with 13 bases spanning the gap. The CDR3 runs 16 residues. CDR1 and CDR2 (germline): MGHRA, YSYEKL. The DNA of the CDR3 is TGCGCCAGCAGCCAAGCGAGAGGGCTCTACTACAATGAGCAGTTCTTC. This encodes CASSQARGLYYNEQFF.

This chain uses TRBV5-6 with TRBJ2-3, with 8 bases fitting TRBD2. V gave up 4 bases and J gave up 4 bases; unmatched junction bases: 8. This CDR3 is 15 amino acids long. Germline V gene sequence: CDR1 SGHDT, CDR2 YYEEEE. In nucleotides, the CDR3 is TGTGCCAGCAGCCCCGGGGTAGCGGGGCCAGATACGCAGTATTTT. Translated: CASSPGVAGPDTQYF.

The chain couples TRBV2 to TRBJ2-2, with 8 bases matching TRBD1. Germline trimming cut 6 bases from V and 1 base from J; bases unmatched to any gene: 4. Germline values: CDR1 SNHLY, CDR2 FYNNEI. This CDR3 is 15 amino acids long. The CDR3 is CASSVGQGNTGELFF. The CDR3 coding sequence is TGTGCCAGCAGCGTAGGACAGGGGAACACCGGGGAGCTGTTTTTT.

The V gene is TRBV6-5, the J gene TRBJ2-7; 8 bases map to TRBD1. Germline V lookup: CDR1 MNHEY, CDR2 SVGAGI. The junction had 3 bases not matched to a gene; V was cut back by 2 bases and J by 3 bases. This CDR3 is 14 amino acids long. The CDR3 spells CASSYGDRGYEQYF. DNA for the CDR3: TGTGCCAGCAGTTACGGAGACAGGGGCTACGAGCAGTACTTC.

This rearrangement joins TRBV6-6 to TRBJ2-1; D perhaps matches TRBD2 (7 bases). Trimming pared 2 bases from V and 9 bases from J, leaving 11 bases between. The CDR3 is made up of 13 amino acids. Germline V lookup: CDR1 MNHNY, CDR2 SVGAGI (reference sequence). DNA for the CDR3: TGTGCCAGCAGTTACGCGGGGGCCGCTGAGCAGTTCTTC. It is translated as CASSYAGAAEQFF.

This chain connects TRBV15 to TRBJ2-7; D is tentatively TRBD1 or TRBD2 (6 bases each). Germline-derived CDR1 and CDR2 are LNHNV and YYDKDF (reference sequence). V was pared by 0 bases and J by 2 bases, with 14 bases between. The CDR3 covers 16 residues. CDR3 sequence (DNA): TGTGCCACCAGCAGAGATAGGGGGGATAGTCCCTACGAGCAGTACTTC. This codes for CATSRDRGDSPYEQYF. Drawing the rest from reference TRBV15 and TRBJ2-7, the complete variable domain is DAMVIQNPRYQVTQFGKPVTLSCSQTLNHNVMYWYQQKSSQAPKLLFHYYDKDFNNEADTPDNFQSRRPNTSFCFLDIRSPGLGDTAMYLCATSRDRGDSPYEQYFGPGTRLTVT.

The CDR3 bases are TGTGCCAGCAGTGAAGAGGGTTTTACAGGGGGCCTCTCCTACGAGCAGTACTTC. Translated, it gives CASSEEGFTGGLSYEQYF. The chain carries TRBV2 and TRBJ2-7; TRBD1 matches at 9 bases. V gave up 1 base and J gave up 0 bases; unmatched junction bases: 10. This CDR3 region has 18 residues. Germline CDR1 is SNHLY and CDR2 is FYNNEI.

This clone was observed once. J is TRBJ2-3 and V is TRBV29-1; D is undetermined. The CDR3 spans 12 residues. Trimming took off 2 bases at V and 2 bases at J, with 5 bases between the two ends. In germline, CDR1 is SQVTM, CDR2 ANQGSEA. CDR3: CSVEKVTDTQYF. The DNA of the CDR3 is TGCAGCGTTGAAAAAGTCACAGATACGCAGTATTTT.